One sample yielded the 12 T cell receptor beta chains listed below, sequenced in a study of blood T cell repertoires in COVID-19. Clones were sequenced by immunoSEQ multiplex PCR, and TCRdb holds only the in-frame ones, with some missing. The sample contains more than 95,000 clones, over 80% of which appear only once. The material sequenced was peripheral blood. The source of these receptors is a man younger than 40 with acute or convalescent COVID-19.

The rearrangement uses TRBV30 and TRBJ2-1; 10 nucleotides match TRBD2. V lost 4 bases and J lost 9; bases outside the gene matches: 9. Germline CDR1 reads GTSNPN; CDR2 reads SVGIG (reference sequence). CDR3 length equals 14 residues. CDR3 region: CAWMPSGGGGEQFF. The DNA for the CDR3 is TGTGCCTGGATGCCTAGCGGGGGAGGTGGTGAGCAGTTCTTC.

The chain employs TRBV30 and TRBJ2-3, with 9 bases lining up with TRBD2. The germline V gene has CDR1 GTSNPN and CDR2 SVGIG (reference sequence). V was clipped by 0 bases and J by 1 base; unmatched bases: 8. This CDR3 is 17 amino acids long. CDR3 sequence reads: CAWSVRWRGGRTDTQYF. The CDR3 DNA reads TGTGCCTGGAGTGTACGATGGCGGGGGGGCCGCACAGATACGCAGTATTTT.

The chain employs TRBV18 and TRBJ2-7; D remains unclear. Trimming took 3 bases from V and 4 from J, leaving 10 bases between them. CDR3 length: 13 residues. Germline values: CDR1 KGHSH, CDR2 LQKENI. The CDR3 DNA sequence: TGTGCCAGCTCACCCGATATCCAGTACGAGCAGTACTTC. Translated, it gives CASSPDIQYEQYF. Complete variable domain (other parts from reference TRBV18 and TRBJ2-7): NAGVMQNPRHLVRRRGQEARLRCSPMKGHSHVYWYRQLPEEGLKFMVYLQKENIIDESGMPKERFSAEFPKEGPSILRIQQVVRGDSAAYFCASSPDIQYEQYFGPGTRLTVT.

The chain uses TRBV6-2 or TRBV6-3 and TRBJ2-7, with a possible D match to TRBD1 (6 bases). The CDR3 loop spans 14 amino acids. V was pared by 0 bases and J by 4 bases, with 10 bases between. The germline CDR1 and CDR2 sequences are MNHEY and SVGEGT. CDR3 in DNA: TGTGCCAGCAGTTACTCGGTAGGGGGATACGAGCAGTACGTC. It codes for CASSYSVGGYEQYV.

The rearrangement uses TRBV19 and TRBJ1-5; D is perhaps TRBD1 (6 bases). Deletions cut 4 bases from V and 5 bases from J, with 12 bases between. CDR3 length: 14 residues. Germline loops: CDR1 LNHDA, CDR2 SQIVND (reference sequence). In DNA form, the CDR3 reads TGTGCCAGTAGTACGAGCAGGGGTTATCAGCCCCAGCATTTT. It encodes CASSTSRGYQPQHF.

Written as DNA, the CDR3 is TGCGCCAGCAGCAATGGACTAGCGCATGAGCAGTTCTTC. Translation gives CASSNGLAHEQFF. The rearrangement uses TRBV5-1 and TRBJ2-1, with 9 bases aligning to TRBD2. CDR3 length: 13 residues. Germline V gene sequence: CDR1 SGHRS, CDR2 YFSETQ. Losses at the gene ends were 4 bases for V and 8 bases for J; bases not matched to a gene: 4.

The rearrangement links TRBV2 to TRBJ2-1, with 8 bases matching TRBD2. Trimming removed 8 bases from V and 9 bases from J; junction bases left unmatched: 15. CDR3 length: 15 residues. The germline V gene has CDR1 SNHLY and CDR2 FYNNEI. The CDR3 sequence: CASQPSGREGGEQFF. The CDR3 nucleotides are TGTGCCAGCCAGCCAAGTGGACGGGAGGGCGGTGAGCAGTTCTTC. The variable domain in full, completed from reference TRBV2 and TRBJ2-1, reads EPEVTQTPSHQVTQMGQEVILRCVPISNHLYFYWYRQILGQKVEFLVSFYNNEISEKSEIFDDQFSVERPDGSNFTLKIRSTKLEDSAMYFCASQPSGREGGEQFFGPGTRLTVL.

V gene TRBV5-8 combines with J gene TRBJ2-7, with 7 bases matching TRBD1. Per germline, CDR1 SGHTS and CDR2 YDEGEE. The length of the CDR3 is 15 residues. J lost 1 base, V lost 4 bases, and 8 bases had no gene match. CDR3 in amino acids: CASSPLRGRSYEQYF. CDR3 DNA: TGTGCCAGCAGCCCACTTAGGGGGCGATCCTACGAGCAGTACTTC. Full variable domain (outside the CDR3, taken from reference TRBV5-8 and TRBJ2-7): EAGVTQSPTHLIKTRGQQATLRCSPISGHTSVYWYQQALGLGLQFLLWYDEGEERNRGNFPPRFSGRQFPNYSSELNVNALELEDSALYLCASSPLRGRSYEQYFGPGTRLTVT.

The chain recombines TRBV6-2 or TRBV6-3 with TRBJ1-6; TRBD1 agrees at 7 bases. V was clipped by 6 bases and J by 9 bases; unmatched bases: 5. Germline CDR1 MNHEY, CDR2 SVGEGT. CDR3 length: 13 residues. The CDR3 region is CASSPQGSSPLHF. CDR3 DNA: TGTGCCAGCAGCCCACAGGGGAGTTCACCCCTCCACTTT.

The chain combines TRBV2 with TRBJ2-1, with 9 positions matching TRBD1. The germline V gene has CDR1 SNHLY and CDR2 FYNNEI. The CDR3 extends over 16 amino acids. V trimming: 3 bases; J trimming: 6 bases; junction bases outside the gene matches: 9. CDR3 amino acids: CASSDPGTGSPNEQFF. The CDR3 DNA follows: TGTGCCAGCAGTGACCCCGGGACAGGGTCTCCCAATGAGCAGTTCTTC.

This clone is labeled as medium-sized. The rearrangement uses TRBV7-8 and TRBJ2-1, with 10 bases that match TRBD2. Germline V gene sequence: CDR1 SGHVS, CDR2 FQNEAQ. V lost 5 bases and J lost 0; bases outside the gene matches: 10. This CDR3 has 18 amino acids. The CDR3 nucleotides are TGTGCCAGCAGCACGTCAGGACTAGCGGAGACCTCCTACAATGAGCAGTTCTTC. It encodes CASSTSGLAETSYNEQFF. Full variable domain (rest looked up from reference TRBV7-8 and TRBJ2-1): GAGVSQSPRYKVAKRGQDVALRCDPISGHVSLFWYQQALGQGPEFLTYFQNEAQLDKSGLPSDRFFAERPEGSVSTLKIQRTQQEDSAVYLCASSTSGLAETSYNEQFFGPGTRLTVL.

V is TRBV7-9 and J is TRBJ2-2; TRBD1 is a possible D gene (5 bases). Trimming took 6 bases from V and 8 from J, leaving 13 bases between them. The CDR3 spans 13 residues. CDR1 is SEHNR, CDR2 FQNEAQ, per germline (reference sequence). This CDR3 is CASRIDSPGELFF. The CDR3 bases are TGTGCCAGCAGAATAGACAGCCCTGGGGAGCTGTTTTTT.